This passage covers 2 T cell receptor beta chains from one sample sequenced in a study of untreated major depressive disorder. Study observations and caveats: CD4+ T cells from depressed patients used TRBV05-01 (Vbeta 5.1) more often than controls.

Antigen specificity for these receptors is unknown. Using immunoSEQ multiplex PCR, the repertoire was profiled, and TCRdb retains in-frame clones only, with some absent. Of about 25,000 clones in the sample, 91% are singletons; the top ten hold roughly 0.72%. Sequencing input: CD4+ T cells from PBMCs. All receptors come from a woman in her twenties or thirties with major depressive disorder.

The gene calls are TRBV2 and TRBJ2-1; D remains unclear. CDR3 length: 14 residues. The V gene lost 2 bases and the J gene lost 5 bases, with 10 bases spanning the gap. Germline lookup yields CDR1 SNHLY and CDR2 FYNNEI. The CDR3 bases are TGTGCCAGCAGTGAATTCCGCAGCCACAATGAGCAGTTCTTC. Translation: CASSEFRSHNEQFF.

The rearrangement links TRBV11-2 to TRBJ2-5; D is uncertain. Trimming cost V 0 bases and J 5 bases, with 13 bases left between them. This CDR3 is built from 15 residues. Germline V gives CDR1 SGHAT, CDR2 FQNNGV. The DNA of the CDR3 is TGTGCCAGCAGCTTAGATCTGGCAGGTAGCGAGACCCAGTACTTC. This gives the protein CASSLDLAGSETQYF.